This T cell receptor beta chain was recorded in a study of blood T cell repertoires in COVID-19. On the study more broadly: Acute and convalescent COVID-19 samples came from the United States, Italy and Spain. T cells, B-cell-depleted T cells, or PBMCs provided the cDNA or gDNA that served as material.

Using immunoSEQ multiplex PCR, the repertoire was profiled, and TCRdb retains in-frame clones only, with some absent. Among hundreds of thousands of clones listed, about 90% were seen once. Seattle enrolled patients during active infection and tracked them longitudinally. The length of the CDR3 is 13 residues. CDR1 and CDR2 from the germline V gene are GTSNPN and SVGIG (reference sequence). The V end lost 0 bases, the J end lost 5 bases, and 9 bases lay between the germline ends. The sample comprised peripheral blood. This clonotype was sampled from a man aged 55-75 years with COVID-19, enrolled during active disease. The genes are TRBV30 and TRBJ2-3; D is undetermined. The CDR3 here is CAWSVSSRDTQYF. The CDR3 nucleotides are TGTGCCTGGAGTGTTTCCAGTCGAGATACGCAGTATTTT.